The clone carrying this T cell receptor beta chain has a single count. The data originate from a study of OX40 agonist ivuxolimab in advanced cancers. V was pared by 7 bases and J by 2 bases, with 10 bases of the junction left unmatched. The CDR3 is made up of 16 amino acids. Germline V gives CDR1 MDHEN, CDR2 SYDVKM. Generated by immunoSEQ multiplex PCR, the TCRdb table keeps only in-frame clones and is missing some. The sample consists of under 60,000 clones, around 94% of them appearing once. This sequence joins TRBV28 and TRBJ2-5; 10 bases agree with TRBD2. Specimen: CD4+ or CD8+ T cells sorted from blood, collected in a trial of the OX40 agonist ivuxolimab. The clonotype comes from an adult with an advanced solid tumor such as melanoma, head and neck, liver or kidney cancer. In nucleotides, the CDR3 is TGTGCCAGCAATTCGCTTAGCGGGAGGAGGCAAGAGACCCAGTACTTC. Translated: CASNSLSGRRQETQYF.